A selection of T cell receptor beta chains follows, all from one sample in a study of identical twins. Via MiXCR, TCRdb re-called the 5' RACE reads, giving one row per CDR3 protein. The sample has about 490,000 distinct CDR3 sequences, over 12% seen once; the top ten hold 0.44%. The sample was also linked to a second study, of yellow fever vaccine responses in identical twins.

Sequencing was done on a sample of CD4+ T cells sorted from blood. Receptor source: a woman in her late teens or twenties in good health. Both conserved end residues are part of each CDR3. D genes are given only for firm matches. A row's size may be missing; if present it is once, few, many or a size class.

. . TRBJ2-3 TRBV29-1 CSVGNLWDTDTQYF TGCAGCGTTGGAAACCTTTGGGACACAGATACGCAGTATTTT
TRBD2 . TRBJ2-1 TRBV10-1 CASSESGTSLYNEQFF TGCGCCAGCAGTGAGTCAGGGACTAGCTTGTACAATGAGCAGTTCTTC
TRBD1 few TRBJ2-2 TRBV6-1 CASRSTGTGESGELFF TGTGCCAGCAGATCGACGGGGACAGGGGAATCCGGGGAGCTGTTTTTT
. . TRBJ2-7 TRBV11-2 CASSLVGGSEQYF TGTGCCAGCAGCTTAGTTGGAGGGAGCGAGCAGTACTTC
. few TRBJ2-7 TRBV28 CASREGEYEQYF TGTGCCAGCAGGGAAGGGGAATACGAGCAGTACTTC
TRBD1 . TRBJ2-3 TRBV5-1 CASSPQGKVPDTQYF TGCGCCAGCAGCCCACAGGGGAAGGTCCCAGATACGCAGTATTTT
. few TRBJ2-7 TRBV10-3 CAIRAGGDSYEQYF TGTGCCATCCGGGCTGGCGGGGACTCCTACGAGCAGTACTTC
. many TRBJ1-4 TRBV5-1 CASSSVATNEKLFF TGCGCCAGCAGCTCGGTGGCAACTAATGAAAAACTGTTTTTT
TRBD2 . TRBJ2-2 TRBV5-5 CASSFAASGSGELFF TGTGCCAGCAGCTTCGCGGCTAGCGGCTCCGGGGAGCTGTTTTTT
. . TRBJ1-2 TRBV7-9 CASSSAGLLMTYTF TGTGCCAGCAGCTCTGCTGGCCTACTCATGACTTACACCTTC
TRBD1 few TRBJ2-2 TRBV14 CASRRTGMNTGELFF TGTGCCAGCAGACGGACAGGGATGAACACCGGGGAGCTGTTTTTT
TRBD2 . TRBJ2-3 TRBV5-1 CASSPPSGRSDTQYF TGCGCCAGCAGCCCCCCTAGCGGGAGGTCAGATACGCAGTATTTT
. few TRBJ1-5 TRBV27 CASSLLAVSNQPQHF TGTGCCAGCAGTTTACTGGCAGTCAGCAATCAGCCCCAGCATTTT
. . TRBJ1-1 TRBV12-3/TRBV12-4 CASIRAGNTEAFF TGTGCCAGCATTCGAGCAGGGAACACTGAAGCTTTCTTT
. few TRBJ2-2 TRBV14 CASSQDLGEVTGELFF TGTGCCAGCAGCCAAGACCTCGGGGAGGTCACCGGGGAGCTGTTTTTT
. . TRBJ2-2 TRBV24-1 CATTPGNTGELFF TGTGCCACCACCCCTGGGAACACCGGGGAGCTGTTTTTT
TRBD1 . TRBJ1-3 TRBV7-6 CASSLSTGAGNTIYF TGTGCCAGCAGCTTATCGACAGGGGCTGGAAACACCATATATTTT
. . TRBJ2-1 TRBV5-1 CASSLELSSYNEQFF TGCGCCAGCAGCTTGGAGTTAAGCTCCTACAATGAGCAGTTCTTC
TRBD1 . TRBJ2-3 TRBV11-2 CASSAWDRGKDTQYF TGTGCCAGCAGCGCGTGGGACAGGGGGAAAGATACGCAGTATTTT
TRBD1 few TRBJ1-2 TRBV12-3/TRBV12-4 CASRTGGDYTF TGTGCCAGCAGGACAGGGGGTGACTACACCTTC
. few TRBJ1-1 TRBV4-1 CASSSPGPMNTEAFF TGCGCCAGCAGCTCTCCGGGGCCTATGAACACTGAAGCTTTCTTT
. . TRBJ2-2 TRBV20-1 CSARAVAPSGELFF TGCAGTGCTAGAGCCGTGGCCCCGTCCGGGGAGCTGTTTTTT
. few TRBJ1-2 TRBV10-2 CASLSQGGNGYTF TGCGCCAGCCTTTCCCAGGGAGGTAATGGCTACACCTTC
. . TRBJ1-5 TRBV4-1 CASSQASRGKRNQPQHF TGCGCCAGCAGCCAAGCTTCCCGGGGAAAGAGGAATCAGCCCCAGCATTTT
. many TRBJ1-1 TRBV3-1 CASSQSGTEAFF TGTGCCAGCAGCCAATCTGGCACTGAAGCTTTCTTT
. few TRBJ2-3 TRBV7-2 CASSLDRSSAGTQYF TGTGCCAGCAGCTTAGATCGTAGTTCGGCCGGTACGCAGTATTTT
. . TRBJ2-4 TRBV19 CASPRGDIQYF TGTGCCAGTCCCCGGGGAGACATTCAGTACTTC
TRBD2 few TRBJ2-1 TRBV3-1 CASSQDLIEGGLYNEQFF TGTGCCAGCAGCCAAGATCTTATTGAGGGAGGGCTCTACAATGAGCAGTTCTTC
TRBD2 once TRBJ2-7 TRBV2 CASSDGSGSKGEQYF TGTGCCAGCAGTGACGGGAGCGGGAGCAAAGGGGAGCAGTACTTC
TRBD2 few TRBJ2-1 TRBV12-3/TRBV12-4 CASSPFEREVYNEQFF TGTGCCAGCAGCCCATTCGAGCGGGAGGTCTACAATGAGCAGTTCTTC
. . TRBJ2-6 TRBV2 CASRGTGGAGANVLTF TGTGCCAGCAGAGGAACAGGGGGGGCTGGGGCCAACGTCCTGACTTTC
. few TRBJ2-3 TRBV20-1 CSANGNPQDTQYF TGCAGTGCTAACGGGAACCCACAAGATACGCAGTATTTT
. . TRBJ1-1 TRBV20-1 CSVPGRGNTEAFF TGCAGTGTCCCCGGGCGGGGGAACACTGAAGCTTTCTTT
. many TRBJ2-1 TRBV29-1 CSVKGTRVPVPNEQFF TGCAGCGTGAAAGGGACCCGGGTCCCGGTTCCCAATGAGCAGTTCTTC
. . TRBJ2-1 TRBV7-8 CASSSSTGYNEQFF TGTGCCAGCAGCTCCTCGACTGGGTACAATGAGCAGTTCTTC
. . TRBJ2-2 TRBV7-9 CASGSGGRTNTGELFF TGTGCCAGCGGCTCCGGGGGCAGGACTAACACCGGGGAGCTGTTTTTT
. . TRBJ2-7 TRBV28 CASSSLAAGAGEQYF TGTGCCAGCAGTTCCTTGGCCGCAGGGGCGGGCGAGCAGTACTTC
TRBD2 . TRBJ2-3 TRBV6-1 CASSDGGASGLRGTQYF TGTGCCAGCAGTGACGGGGGGGCTAGCGGGCTTAGGGGGACGCAGTATTTT
TRBD2 few TRBJ2-1 TRBV5-1 CASSYLPSGRAFEQFF TGCGCCAGCAGCTACCTCCCCAGCGGGAGGGCCTTTGAGCAGTTCTTC
. . TRBJ2-2 TRBV5-5 CASSPGQNCWVLFF TGTGCCAGCAGCCCTGGACAGAACTGCTGGGTGCTGTTTTTT
TRBD1 few TRBJ2-7 TRBV6-2/TRBV6-3 CASSYSRQGYEQYF TGTGCCAGCAGTTACTCGAGACAGGGCTACGAGCAGTACTTC
. . TRBJ1-4 TRBV11-2 CASSSGIREKLFF TGTGCCAGCAGCTCAGGGATTCGTGAAAAACTGTTTTTT
. . TRBJ1-6 TRBV18 CASSPDIGNSPLHF TGTGCCAGCTCACCAGATATCGGTAATTCACCCCTCCACTTT
. few TRBJ2-1 TRBV20-1 CSAQDASSYNEQFF TGCAGTGCCCAGGACGCGAGCTCCTACAATGAGCAGTTCTTC
. . TRBJ2-5 TRBV20-1 CSASAPSVETQYF TGCAGTGCTAGTGCCCCTAGCGTGGAGACCCAGTACTTC
. few TRBJ1-4 TRBV29-1 CSVISGGRGEKLFF TGCAGCGTGATCTCGGGGGGGCGCGGTGAAAAACTGTTTTTT
. . TRBJ1-2 TRBV4-1 CASSQVLEGFGGYTF TGCGCCAGCAGCCAAGTACTGGAGGGATTTGGTGGCTACACCTTC